This paragraph covers one T cell receptor beta chain sequence. Its matching antigen is unknown. The germline gene is not matched at one end of the junction; a read error may be the cause. This record belongs to a study of cytomegalovirus exposure and HLA in healthy donors. Study-wide findings and caveats: The authors considered a cluster of highly shared sequence variants likely to be a sequencing artifact.

The PCR had 60 Vbeta and 13 Jbeta primers. TCRdb's table, derived via immunoSEQ multiplex PCR, lists solely in-frame clones and lacks some. Among some 150,000 clones, 60% to 85% were seen once, and the ten largest hold 0.7% to 0.8%. Germline V gives CDR1 MNHEY, CDR2 SMNVEV (reference sequence). This CDR3 spans 18 amino acids. The sample consisted of PBMCs. This clonotype originated in a female donor in good health and CMV-seronegative. The chain employs TRBV27 and TRBJ2-6; the D gene is possibly TRBD1 (5 bases). The CDR3 region is CASSLRFDSLSGANGLTF. The CDR3 nucleotides read TGTGCCAGCAGTCTAAGATTCGACAGCCTCTCTGGGGCCAACGGCCTGACTTTC.